This T cell receptor beta chain was found in a study of blood T cells in healthy people across ages. It was with a sample-barcoded 5' primer and a J-beta primer mix that a second PCR of roughly 6 to 11 cycles was run. A template-switch adaptor containing 12 random nucleotides labeled each cDNA molecule. TCRdb called the 5' RACE reads again in MiXCR, with one record for every CDR3 protein. This table holds some 700,000 distinct CDR3 sequences, 22% found once. Germline V gene lookup returns CDR1 MNHNY and CDR2 SVGAGI (reference sequence). The CDR3 spans 14 residues. V gave up 6 bases and J gave up 4 bases, with 15 bases separating them. General study findings and limits: Donor CMV status was unknown, possibly confounding expanded clonotype changes.

To note about this clonotype: Antigen specificity is unknown.

Caucasian, healthy and from Russia, the donors were aged between about 6 and 90. The rearrangement uses TRBV6-6 and TRBJ1-2; D is unresolved. Material: blood. The clonotype comes from a man between 65 and 79 years old in good health. The CDR3 loop is CASSPTGSVYGYTF. The CDR3 nucleotides are TGTGCCAGCAGCCCCACGGGGTCGGTCTATGGCTACACCTTC.